A single sample gave rise to the 21 T cell receptor beta chains below, sequenced in a study of T cell repertoires in cytomegalovirus infection. TCRdb analysed the reads with MiXCR anew, one entry per CDR3 protein. The repertoire has some 280,000 distinct CDR3 sequences, 12% to 15% of them found once; the top ten carry roughly 9.7%. The material sequenced was PBMCs. The source of these receptors is a human donor in good health (CMV status not recorded). Some clones in this sample may be carry-over from other donors' samples.

The chain employs TRBV7-6 and TRBJ1-1; unclear D gene. With 4 bases removed from V and 1 base from J, the gap between germline ends came to 7 bases. Germline V CDR1 and CDR2: SGHVS, FNYEAQ. CDR3 length equals 13 residues. The CDR3 reads CASSSKQNTEAFF. In DNA, the CDR3 is TGTGCCAGCAGCTCCAAACAGAACACTGAAGCTTTCTTT.

The chain joins TRBV5-1 to TRBJ2-5; D remains unclear. Deletions cut 1 base from V and 7 bases from J, with 14 bases between. The germline gives CDR1 SGHRS, CDR2 YFSETQ. This CDR3 has 14 residues. CDR3 in DNA: TGCGCCAGCAGCTTGTCGATCCAAGAGCGGACCCAGTACTTC. As protein: CASSLSIQERTQYF.

The CDR3 loop is CSATRGANTDTQYF. The DNA for the CDR3 is TGCAGTGCGACGAGGGGGGCCAACACAGATACGCAGTATTTT. The gene calls are TRBV20-1 and TRBJ2-3, with D perhaps matching TRBD1 or TRBD2 (6 bases each). V gave up 6 bases and J gave up 2 bases, with 15 bases separating them. From germline, CDR1 is DFQATT and CDR2 SNEGSKA (reference sequence). This CDR3 contains 14 residues.

This clonotype has at least ten counts. V gene TRBV7-2 combines with J gene TRBJ2-3; D might be TRBD2 (5 bases). The V gene lost 8 bases and the J gene lost 3 bases, with 12 bases spanning the gap. Germline CDR1 is SGHTA and CDR2 is FQGNSA. The CDR3 has 13 amino acids. The CDR3 loop is CASGGVGTDTQYF. As DNA, the CDR3 is TGTGCCAGCGGAGGAGTGGGGACAGATACGCAGTATTTT. Looking up the rest from reference TRBV7-2 and TRBJ2-3 gives the full variable domain: GAGVSQSPSNKVTEKGKDVELRCDPISGHTALYWYRQSLGQGLEFLIYFQGNSAPDKSGLPSDRFSAERTGGSVSTLTIQRTQQEDSAVYLCASGGVGTDTQYFGPGTRLTVL.

The chain couples TRBV12-3 or TRBV12-4 to TRBJ2-3, with 10 bases lining up with TRBD2. The CDR3 has 15 amino acids. Trimming removed 5 bases from V and 3 bases from J; junction bases left unmatched: 5. CDR3 loop: CASSPWTSGTDTQYF. The CDR3 DNA follows: TGTGCCAGCAGTCCCTGGACTAGCGGAACAGATACGCAGTATTTT.

In this sample, this clonotype turned up many times. The genes are TRBV12-3 or TRBV12-4 and TRBJ1-2, with D possibly TRBD1 on 5 matching bases. This CDR3 region has 15 residues. V lost 5 bases, J lost 2 bases, and 15 bases lay in between. The CDR3 DNA follows: TGTGCCAGCAGTAAAGCCCAGGGCCTGAACTATGGCTACACCTTC. Translating it yields CASSKAQGLNYGYTF.

This clonotype was recorded at least ten times. This chain connects TRBV2 to TRBJ2-7; 7 nucleotides align to TRBD2. Germline lookup yields CDR1 SNHLY and CDR2 FYNNEI. The CDR3 runs to 14 residues. V lost 6 bases to trimming and J lost 2 bases; unmatched junction nucleotides: 7. The CDR3, as DNA: TGTGCCAGCAGCGCATTAGGACTAGCCTACGAGCAGTACTTC. Translating gives CASSALGLAYEQYF.

The chain uses TRBV7-9 and TRBJ2-5; perhaps TRBD2 as D (5 bases). The ends were cut back, 5 bases at V and 1 base at J, with 14 bases in the middle. Per the germline V gene, CDR1 is SEHNR and CDR2 is FQNEAQ (reference sequence). The CDR3 is made up of 15 amino acids. Here the CDR3 reads CASSPFGGLQETQYF. As DNA, the CDR3 is TGTGCCAGCAGCCCCTTCGGTGGACTCCAAGAGACCCAGTACTTC.

This clonotype was found many times. The DNA for the CDR3 is TGTGCCAGCAGTTCGACAGGCATCTCTGGAAACACCATATATTTT. This gives the protein CASSSTGISGNTIYF. The V call is TRBV6-1, the J call TRBJ1-3; D is possibly TRBD1 (6 bases). Trimming shortened V by 5 bases and J by 0 bases, and 11 bases separated the two germline ends. Looked up from germline, CDR1 is MNHNS and CDR2 is SASEGT. This CDR3 has 15 amino acids.

This clonotype appeared many times. The genes are TRBV20-1 and TRBJ1-1; D gene ambiguous. The CDR3 spans 14 residues. The ends were cut back, 4 bases at V and 6 bases at J, with 18 bases in the middle. Germline assignment: CDR1 DFQATT and CDR2 SNEGSKA (reference sequence). The CDR3 is CSATRQVSKAEAFF. In DNA form, the CDR3 reads TGCAGTGCTACCCGCCAAGTTTCTAAGGCTGAAGCTTTCTTT.

This clonotype was counted at least ten times. In DNA form, the CDR3 reads TGTGCCAGCAGTTACTCTTCCGGGACCCACACCGGGGAGCTGTTTTTT. Its translation is CASSYSSGTHTGELFF. The rearrangement links TRBV6-6 to TRBJ2-2; D possibly matches TRBD1 or TRBD2 (5 bases each). V was pared by 0 bases and J by 3 bases, with 11 bases between. The V gene's germline CDR1 is MNHNY and CDR2 SVGAGI (reference sequence). This CDR3 region has 16 residues.

Only a few counts were recorded for this clonotype. The CDR3 DNA sequence: TGTGCCAGCAGCCTTCGCCCACTAGCGGGAGGAGGAGCGCAGTATTTT. The encoded protein is CASSLRPLAGGGAQYF. The V gene is TRBV7-6, the J gene TRBJ2-3, with 12 nucleotides matching TRBD2. The CDR3 contains 16 residues. Unmatched junction bases numbered 13, after V lost 5 bases and J lost 10 bases. CDR1 is SGHVS, CDR2 FNYEAQ, per germline.

This clonotype was observed many times. The chain combines TRBV12-3 or TRBV12-4 with TRBJ2-1; 8 positions agree with TRBD1. The CDR3 contains 14 residues. J lost 5 bases, V lost 5 bases, and 5 bases had no gene match. CDR3 region: CASSPGQGDNEQFF. The CDR3 nucleotides read TGTGCCAGCAGTCCCGGACAGGGAGACAATGAGCAGTTCTTC.

This clonotype came up a few times. V gene TRBV28 combines with J gene TRBJ2-1, with TRBD2 identical over 9 bases. Germline values: CDR1 MDHEN, CDR2 SYDVKM. J lost 8 bases, V lost 2 bases, and 7 bases had no gene match. The length of the CDR3 is 15 residues. CDR3 amino acids: CASSLGTSWGDEQFF. CDR3 DNA sequence: TGTGCCAGCAGTTTAGGGACTAGCTGGGGCGATGAGCAGTTCTTC.

In its sample, this clonotype was seen many times. J is TRBJ2-3 and V is TRBV19; the D gene could be TRBD1 or TRBD2 (5 bases each). CDR3 length equals 17 residues. Trimming removed 3 bases at V and 0 bases at J, with 16 bases between. CDR1 and CDR2 from the germline V gene are LNHDA and SQIVND (reference sequence). In nucleotides, the CDR3 is TGTGCCAGTAGTATCCCATCTCCGAGGGGAAGCACAGATACGCAGTATTTT. Its translation: CASSIPSPRGSTDTQYF.

This clonotype has at least ten counts. This chain links TRBV28 with TRBJ1-1; 11 bases are a match to TRBD1. Trimming at V came to 7 bases and at J to 4 bases, leaving 11 bases not matched to a gene. Looked up from germline, CDR1 is MDHEN and CDR2 is SYDVKM. This CDR3 spans 16 amino acids. The CDR3 here is CASKILLGTGGTEAFF. The DNA for the CDR3 is TGTGCCAGCAAAATTCTCCTCGGGACAGGGGGCACTGAAGCTTTCTTT.

This clonotype showed up many times. The gene calls are TRBV6-6 and TRBJ2-1, with a tentative D call TRBD2 (5 bases). V gave up 0 bases and J gave up 9 bases, with 12 bases separating them. The CDR3 loop spans 14 amino acids. The germline gives CDR1 MNHNY, CDR2 SVGAGI (reference sequence). CDR3 loop: CASSYSNPGIEQFF. The DNA of the CDR3 is TGTGCCAGCAGTTACTCGAACCCGGGGATTGAGCAGTTCTTC.

This clonotype has at least ten counts. The chain recombines TRBV4-2 with TRBJ1-2; unclear D gene. This CDR3 region has 12 residues. Trimming left V 0 bases short and J 8 bases short, with 7 bases between. Germline CDR1 is LGHNA and CDR2 is YNFKEQ. In nucleotides, the CDR3 is TGTGCCAGCAGCCAAGATACGAGGGGCTACACCTTC. This sequence encodes CASSQDTRGYTF.

This clonotype was picked up many times. The rearrangement links TRBV6-1 to TRBJ2-1, with 8 nucleotides matching TRBD2. Trimming at V came to 7 bases and at J to 8 bases, leaving 10 bases not matched to a gene. The CDR3 covers 14 residues. Germline V gives CDR1 MNHNS, CDR2 SASEGT. CDR3 in amino acids: CASIGSGGSDEQFF. The DNA of the CDR3 is TGTGCCAGCATCGGGAGCGGGGGATCGGATGAGCAGTTCTTC.

This clonotype was picked up many times. This chain links TRBV10-3 with TRBJ2-5; perhaps TRBD1 as D (6 bases). V lost 0 bases and J 1 base, leaving 15 bases between the germline ends. Germline V gene sequence: CDR1 ENHRY, CDR2 SYGVKD. The CDR3 spans 17 residues. This CDR3 reads CAISESLITGPQETQYF. The CDR3 DNA sequence: TGTGCCATCAGTGAGTCGTTGATTACAGGGCCCCAAGAGACCCAGTACTTC.

This clonotype was seen many times. The chain couples TRBV7-4 to TRBJ2-7; no definite D call. The CDR3 consists of 12 residues. Germline CDR1 SGHVT, CDR2 SQSDAQ. Trimming removed 0 bases at V and 6 bases at J, with 6 bases between. The CDR3 here is CASSLAGCEQYF. The DNA of the CDR3 is TGTGCCAGCAGCTTAGCCGGCTGCGAGCAGTACTTC.